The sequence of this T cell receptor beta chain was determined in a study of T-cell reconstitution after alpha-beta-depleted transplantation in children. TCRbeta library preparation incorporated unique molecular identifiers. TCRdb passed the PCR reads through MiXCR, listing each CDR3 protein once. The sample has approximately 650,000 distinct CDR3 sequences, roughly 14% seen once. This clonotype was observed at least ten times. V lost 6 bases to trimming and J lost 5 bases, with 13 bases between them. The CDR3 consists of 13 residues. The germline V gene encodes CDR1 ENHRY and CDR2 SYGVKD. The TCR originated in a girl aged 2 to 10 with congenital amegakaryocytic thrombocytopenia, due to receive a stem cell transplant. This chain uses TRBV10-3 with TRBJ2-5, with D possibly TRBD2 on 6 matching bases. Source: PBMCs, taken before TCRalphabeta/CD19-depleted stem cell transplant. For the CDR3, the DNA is TGTGCCATCAGAACGGGACTTGAGGAGACCCAGTACTTC. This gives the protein CAIRTGLEETQYF.